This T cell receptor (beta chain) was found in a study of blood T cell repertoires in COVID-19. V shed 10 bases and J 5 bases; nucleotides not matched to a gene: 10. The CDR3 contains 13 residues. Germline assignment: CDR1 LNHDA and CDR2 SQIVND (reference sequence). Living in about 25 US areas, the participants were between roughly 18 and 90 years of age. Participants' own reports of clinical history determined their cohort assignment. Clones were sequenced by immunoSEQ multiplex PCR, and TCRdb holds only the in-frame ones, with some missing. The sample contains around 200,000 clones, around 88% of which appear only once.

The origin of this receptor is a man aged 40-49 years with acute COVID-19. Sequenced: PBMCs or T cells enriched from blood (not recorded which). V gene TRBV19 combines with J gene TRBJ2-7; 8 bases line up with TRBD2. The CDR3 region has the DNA TGTGCCACCCGCGGGACTAGGCTGCACGAGCAGTACTTC. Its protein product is CATRGTRLHEQYF.